This T cell receptor beta chain comes out of a study of blood T cell repertoires in COVID-19. Libraries were prepared by immunoSEQ multiplex PCR; TCRdb keeps only in-frame clonotypes and omits some of them. The table lists about 260,000 clones, around 82% of them singletons. The receptor was derived from a woman aged 45-65 years who had recovered from COVID-19. Input material: peripheral blood.

CDR3 in DNA: TGTGCCAGCAGTCTACAGGCGTACGAGCAGTACTTC. Translating gives CASSLQAYEQYF. V and J are TRBV6-2 or TRBV6-3 and TRBJ2-7, with D possibly TRBD1 on 5 matching bases. Germline CDR1 and CDR2: MNHEY and SVGEGT. CDR3 size: 12 residues. V lost 5 bases, J lost 4 bases, and 9 bases lay in between.